The 20 T cell receptor beta chains reported below all come from one sample, sequenced in a study of cytomegalovirus exposure and HLA in healthy donors. Vbeta (60) and Jbeta (13) primers were used in the PCR. Assay used: immunoSEQ multiplex PCR; TCRdb lists only in-frame clones, some missing. The data show about 78,000 clones, about three quarters seen once. The material sequenced was PBMCs. Receptor source: a middle-aged woman in good health and CMV-seropositive.

J is TRBJ1-3 and V is TRBV30, with a weak D call TRBD1 (6 bases). Between the trimmed V and J ends, which lost 3 bases and 0 bases, there was a span of 9 bases. Germline V gene data show CDR1 as GTSNPN and CDR2 as SVGIG (reference sequence). This CDR3 contains 14 residues. The CDR3 spells CAWSRGLSGNTIYF. CDR3 DNA sequence: TGTGCCTGGAGCAGGGGCCTCTCTGGAAACACCATATATTTT. Filled out from reference TRBV30 and TRBJ1-3, the complete variable domain reads SQTIHQWPATLVQPVGSPLSLECTVEGTSNPNLYWYRQAAGRGLQLLFYSVGIGQISSEVPQNLSASRPQDRQFILSSKKLLLSDSGFYLCAWSRGLSGNTIYFGEGSWLTVV.

The rearrangement joins TRBV30 to TRBJ2-7; no clear D gene. This CDR3 is built from 12 residues. V gave up 5 bases and J gave up 0 bases, with 8 bases separating them. Germline-derived CDR1 and CDR2 are GTSNPN and SVGIG (reference sequence). Here the CDR3 DNA reads TGTGCCTGGGAGGTGGACTCCTACGAGCAGTACTTC. Amino acids: CAWEVDSYEQYF.

The V and J genes are TRBV6-5 and TRBJ2-1; 7 bases agree with TRBD2. Per germline, CDR1 MNHEY and CDR2 SVGAGI. J gave up 5 bases and V 3 bases, and 4 bases lay outside the gene matches. The CDR3 extends over 14 amino acids. The CDR3 DNA reads as TGTGCCAGCAGTTATGGGGGGGTCGACAATGAGCAGTTCTTC. This gives the protein CASSYGGVDNEQFF.

The chain joins TRBV4-1 to TRBJ2-3, with 8 nucleotides matching TRBD2. The V gene's germline CDR1 is MGHRA and CDR2 YSYEKL. Trimming removed 6 bases from V and 3 bases from J; junction bases left unmatched: 8. CDR3 length: 15 amino acids. CDR3 sequence (DNA): TGCGCCAGCAGTCAGACTAGCGATGGGACAGATACGCAGTATTTT. Protein product: CASSQTSDGTDTQYF.

The chain combines TRBV9 with TRBJ1-2, with TRBD1 identical over 7 bases. The CDR3 extends over 16 amino acids. The germline CDR1 and CDR2 sequences are SGDLS and YYNGEE. J lost 4 bases, V lost 4 bases, and 13 bases had no gene match. The CDR3, as DNA: TGTGCCAGCAGCCCGCAAGGACAGGTCTACACCTATGGCTACACCTTC. Protein sequence: CASSPQGQVYTYGYTF.

The chain is built from TRBV2 and TRBJ2-1, with TRBD2 matching 11 bases. The CDR3 consists of 16 residues. Germline V lookup: CDR1 SNHLY, CDR2 FYNNEI. V trimming: 8 bases; J trimming: 3 bases; junction bases outside the gene matches: 9. The chain's CDR3 is CASAAASGGNYNEQFF. Written as DNA, the CDR3 is TGTGCCAGCGCCGCGGCTAGCGGGGGGAACTACAATGAGCAGTTCTTC.

The chain recombines TRBV7-9 with TRBJ2-3, with a weak D call TRBD2 (6 bases). The CDR3 length is 13 residues. Per the germline V gene, CDR1 is SEHNR and CDR2 is FQNEAQ (reference sequence). Trimming pared 6 bases from V and 3 bases from J, leaving 10 bases between. The CDR3 region is CASRLATTDTQYF. The CDR3 region has the DNA TGTGCCAGCAGGCTAGCGACTACAGATACGCAGTATTTT.

The genes are TRBV2 and TRBJ1-2; 10 bases match TRBD1. Germline CDR1 reads SNHLY; CDR2 reads FYNNEI. The CDR3 covers 14 residues. V lost 6 bases, J lost 8 bases, and 9 bases stayed unmatched. The CDR3 region has the DNA TGTGCCAGCAGACTTAGACAGGGGGCGGCCGGCTACACCTTC. This codes for CASRLRQGAAGYTF. Full variable domain (remainder filled in from reference TRBV2 and TRBJ1-2): EPEVTQTPSHQVTQMGQEVILRCVPISNHLYFYWYRQILGQKVEFLVSFYNNEISEKSEIFDDQFSVERPDGSNFTLKIRSTKLEDSAMYFCASRLRQGAAGYTFGSGTRLTVV.

The table lists this clone with a count of one. V and J are TRBV15 and TRBJ2-1, with 7 bases aligning to TRBD2. V dropped 5 bases and J dropped 4; count of bases not matched to a gene: 5. The CDR3 extends over 14 amino acids. Germline V gives CDR1 LNHNV, CDR2 YYDKDF (reference sequence). CDR3 bases: TGTGCCACCAGCGATGCTAGCGGTTACAATGAGCAGTTCTTC. Protein sequence: CATSDASGYNEQFF.

The rearrangement links TRBV18 to TRBJ2-7, with 9 bases identical to TRBD1. The length of the CDR3 is 14 residues. V dropped 7 bases and J dropped 1; count of bases not matched to a gene: 5. Germline values: CDR1 KGHSH, CDR2 LQKENI. CDR3 DNA: TGTGCCAGCTGTTCCGGGACAGGGTCCTACGAGCAGTACTTC. The encoded protein is CASCSGTGSYEQYF.

The chain carries TRBV5-1 and TRBJ2-5; TRBD2 agrees at 15 bases. In germline, CDR1 is SGHRS, CDR2 YFSETQ. V gave up 4 bases and J gave up 2 bases; unmatched junction bases: 6. The CDR3 totals 17 residues. CDR3 amino acids: CASSRGTSGGPQETQYF. In DNA form, the CDR3 reads TGCGCCAGCAGCCGTGGGACTAGCGGGGGGCCTCAAGAGACCCAGTACTTC.

J is TRBJ2-7 and V is TRBV7-9; D might be TRBD2 (5 bases). The CDR3 contains 15 residues. Germline-derived CDR1 and CDR2 are SEHNR and FQNEAQ (reference sequence). Trimming left V 5 bases short and J 6 bases short, with 20 bases between. The CDR3 reads CASSLMVLESSEQYF. CDR3 bases: TGTGCCAGCAGCCTCATGGTACTAGAGTCGAGCGAGCAGTACTTC.

The J gene is TRBJ1-4, the V gene TRBV18; D remains unclear. Germline assignment: CDR1 KGHSH and CDR2 LQKENI. V lost 3 bases to trimming and J lost 0 bases, with 11 bases between them. This CDR3 spans 16 amino acids. This CDR3 is CASSPEAPPTNEKLFF. The CDR3 coding sequence is TGTGCCAGCTCACCGGAGGCACCTCCAACTAATGAAAAACTGTTTTTT.

CDR3 coding DNA: TGCAGCGTTTCTGAACAGCCAAATGAAAAACTGTTTTTT. Translation: CSVSEQPNEKLFF. This chain connects TRBV29-1 to TRBJ1-4; D is unresolved. Trimming removed 5 bases at V and 5 bases at J, with 12 bases between. Germline-derived CDR1 and CDR2 are SQVTM and ANQGSEA. CDR3 length: 13 residues.

This clone was seen only a few times. This sequence joins TRBV7-2 and TRBJ1-4; possibly TRBD1 for D (6 bases). CDR3 length equals 13 residues. With 3 bases removed from V and 8 bases from J, the gap between germline ends came to 10 bases. CDR1 and CDR2 from the germline V gene are SGHTA and FQGNSA. The CDR3 region has the DNA TGTGCCAGCAGCTTGGGACATCTGGAAAAACTGTTTTTT. Protein product: CASSLGHLEKLFF.

This clone was recorded only once. The chain uses TRBV5-4 and TRBJ1-1; TRBD1 agrees at 10 bases. Trimming removed 3 bases from V and 3 bases from J; junction bases left unmatched: 11. This CDR3 has 17 amino acids. Germline values: CDR1 SGHNT, CDR2 YYREEE (reference sequence). The CDR3 sequence: CASSSPWTGGLDTEAFF. As DNA, the CDR3 is TGTGCCAGCAGCTCCCCTTGGACAGGGGGTTTGGACACTGAAGCTTTCTTT.

The chain uses TRBV28 and TRBJ2-7; 7 bases fit TRBD1. Trimming removed 10 bases from V and 4 bases from J; junction bases left unmatched: 7. Germline CDR1 MDHEN, CDR2 SYDVKM. This CDR3 is 12 amino acids long. Written as DNA, the CDR3 is TGTGCCACAGGGGGAGCCTCATACGAGCAGTACTTC. This translates into CATGGASYEQYF. The complete variable domain, with remaining parts taken from reference TRBV28 and TRBJ2-7, reads DVKVTQSSRYLVKRTGEKVFLECVQDMDHENMFWYRQDPGLGLRLIYFSYDVKMKEKGDIPEGYSVSREKKERFSLILESASTNQTSMYLCATGGASYEQYFGPGTRLTVT.

This clone was seen only once. The chain uses TRBV5-4 and TRBJ1-2; TRBD1 is a possible D gene (6 bases). Germline V gene sequence: CDR1 SGHNT, CDR2 YYREEE (reference sequence). The CDR3 has 13 amino acids. Trimming took off 4 bases at V and 2 bases at J, with 9 bases between the two ends. This CDR3 is CASSQDSNYGYTF. The CDR3 nucleotides read TGTGCCAGCAGCCAGGACAGCAACTATGGCTACACCTTC.

The chain combines TRBV29-1 with TRBJ1-2; possibly TRBD1 for D (5 bases). Germline lookup yields CDR1 SQVTM and CDR2 ANQGSEA. V was cut by 1 base and J by 4 bases, with 10 bases left in between. The CDR3 extends over 13 amino acids. The CDR3 here is CSVEVQGGYGYTF. The CDR3 region has the DNA TGCAGCGTTGAAGTGCAGGGCGGCTATGGCTACACCTTC.

This clone was observed a few times. A junction boundary mismatches the germline segment, possibly from a read error. The chain joins TRBV28 to TRBJ1-2; the D gene is possibly TRBD1 (6 bases). Per the germline V gene, CDR1 is MDHEN and CDR2 is SYDVKM. The CDR3 has 14 residues. DNA of the CDR3: TGTGCCAGCAGGCGGACAGCAGCTGGCTATGGCCACACCTTC. It yields the protein CASRRTAAGYGHTF.